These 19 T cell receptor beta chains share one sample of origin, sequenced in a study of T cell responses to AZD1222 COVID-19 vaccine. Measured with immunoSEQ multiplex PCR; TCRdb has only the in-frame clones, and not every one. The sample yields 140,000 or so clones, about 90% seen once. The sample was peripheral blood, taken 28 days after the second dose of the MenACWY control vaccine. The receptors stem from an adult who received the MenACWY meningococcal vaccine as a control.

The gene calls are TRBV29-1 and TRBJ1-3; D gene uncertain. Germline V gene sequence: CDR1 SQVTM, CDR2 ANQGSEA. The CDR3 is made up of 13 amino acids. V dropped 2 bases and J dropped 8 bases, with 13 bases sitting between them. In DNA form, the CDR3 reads TGCAGCGTTGAAAGTTCGGCCCGGGACACCATATATTTT. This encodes CSVESSARDTIYF.

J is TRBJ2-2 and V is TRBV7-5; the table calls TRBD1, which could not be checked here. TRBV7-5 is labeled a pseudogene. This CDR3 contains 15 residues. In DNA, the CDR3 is TGTGTCAGAAGCAACAGGGGGCTTTACACCGGGGAGCTGTTTTTT. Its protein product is CVRSNRGLYTGELFF.

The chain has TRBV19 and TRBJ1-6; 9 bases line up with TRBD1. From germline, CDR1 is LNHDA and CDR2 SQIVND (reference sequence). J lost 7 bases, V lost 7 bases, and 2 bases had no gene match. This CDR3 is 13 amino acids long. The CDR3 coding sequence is TGTGCCAGTAACGACAGGGGGAATTCACCCCTCCACTTT. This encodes CASNDRGNSPLHF.

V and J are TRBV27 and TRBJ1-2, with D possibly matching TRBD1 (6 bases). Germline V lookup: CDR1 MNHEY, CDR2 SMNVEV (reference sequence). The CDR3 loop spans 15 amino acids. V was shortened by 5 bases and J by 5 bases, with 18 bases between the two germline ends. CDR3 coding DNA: TGTGCCAGCAGTACCGGGGGGGGGCAGCGGTATGGCTACACCTTC. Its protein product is CASSTGGGQRYGYTF.

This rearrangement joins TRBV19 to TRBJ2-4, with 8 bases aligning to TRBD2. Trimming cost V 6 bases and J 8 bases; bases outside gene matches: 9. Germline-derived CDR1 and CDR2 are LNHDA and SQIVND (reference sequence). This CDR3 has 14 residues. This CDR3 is CASSKGLGLDIQYF. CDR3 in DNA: TGTGCCAGTAGCAAGGGACTAGGGCTGGACATTCAGTACTTC. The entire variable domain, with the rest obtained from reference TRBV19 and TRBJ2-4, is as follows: DGGITQSPKYLFRKEGQNVTLSCEQNLNHDAMYWYRQDPGQGLRLIYYSQIVNDFQKGDIAEGYSVSREKKESFPLTVTSAQKNPTAFYLCASSKGLGLDIQYFGAGTRLSVL.

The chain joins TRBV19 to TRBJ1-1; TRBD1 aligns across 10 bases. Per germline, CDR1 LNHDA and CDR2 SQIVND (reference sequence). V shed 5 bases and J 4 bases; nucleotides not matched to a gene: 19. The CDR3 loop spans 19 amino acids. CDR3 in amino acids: CASSPRQGAYEGARTEAFF. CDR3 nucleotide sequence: TGTGCCAGTAGTCCGCGACAGGGGGCGTATGAGGGGGCGCGCACTGAAGCTTTCTTT.

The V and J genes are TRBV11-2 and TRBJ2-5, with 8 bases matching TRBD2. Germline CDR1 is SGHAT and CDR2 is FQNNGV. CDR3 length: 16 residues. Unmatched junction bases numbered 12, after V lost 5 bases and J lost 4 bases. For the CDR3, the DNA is TGTGCCAGCAGCCAAAGTCGGGGGGGCTTTGGAGAGACCCAGTACTTC. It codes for CASSQSRGGFGETQYF.

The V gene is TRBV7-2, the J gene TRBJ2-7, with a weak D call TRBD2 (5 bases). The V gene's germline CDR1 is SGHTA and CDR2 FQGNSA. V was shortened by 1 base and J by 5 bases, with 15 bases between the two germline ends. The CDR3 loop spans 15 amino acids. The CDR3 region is CASSLVPAAWDEQYF. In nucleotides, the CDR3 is TGTGCCAGCAGCTTAGTCCCAGCGGCCTGGGACGAGCAGTACTTC.

This CDR3 is CSVLPVNGYNEQFF. In DNA form, the CDR3 reads TGCAGCGTCCTACCGGTAAACGGGTACAATGAGCAGTTCTTC. The rearrangement joins TRBV29-1 to TRBJ2-1; D call uncertain. The V gene lost 6 bases and the J gene lost 4 bases, with 16 bases spanning the gap. This CDR3 has 14 residues. Germline-derived CDR1 and CDR2 are SQVTM and ANQGSEA.

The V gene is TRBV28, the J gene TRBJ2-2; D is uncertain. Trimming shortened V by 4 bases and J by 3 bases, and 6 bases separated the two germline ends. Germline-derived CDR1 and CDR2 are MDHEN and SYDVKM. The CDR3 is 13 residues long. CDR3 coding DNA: TGTGCCAGCAGTTCAGAGGACACCGGGGAGCTGTTTTTT. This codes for CASSSEDTGELFF.

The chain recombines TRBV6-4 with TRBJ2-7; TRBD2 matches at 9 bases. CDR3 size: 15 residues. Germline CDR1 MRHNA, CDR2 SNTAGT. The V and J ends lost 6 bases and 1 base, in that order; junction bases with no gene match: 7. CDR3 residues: CASRASGNMSYEQYF. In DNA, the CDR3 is TGTGCCAGCAGGGCTAGCGGGAATATGTCCTACGAGCAGTACTTC.

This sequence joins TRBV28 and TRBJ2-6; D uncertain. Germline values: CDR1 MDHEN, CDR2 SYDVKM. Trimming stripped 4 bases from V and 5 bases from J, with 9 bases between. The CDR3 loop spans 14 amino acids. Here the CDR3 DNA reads TGTGCCAGCAGTTCCCTATCCCGGGCCAACGTCCTGACTTTC. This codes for CASSSLSRANVLTF. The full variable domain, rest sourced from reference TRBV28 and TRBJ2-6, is DVKVTQSSRYLVKRTGEKVFLECVQDMDHENMFWYRQDPGLGLRLIYFSYDVKMKEKGDIPEGYSVSREKKERFSLILESASTNQTSMYLCASSSLSRANVLTFGAGSRLTVL.

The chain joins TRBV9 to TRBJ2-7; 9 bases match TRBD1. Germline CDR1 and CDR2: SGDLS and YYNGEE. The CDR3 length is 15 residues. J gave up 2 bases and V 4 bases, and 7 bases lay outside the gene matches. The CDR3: CASSRQDRGTYEQYF. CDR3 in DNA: TGTGCCAGCAGCCGCCAGGACAGGGGAACCTACGAGCAGTACTTC.

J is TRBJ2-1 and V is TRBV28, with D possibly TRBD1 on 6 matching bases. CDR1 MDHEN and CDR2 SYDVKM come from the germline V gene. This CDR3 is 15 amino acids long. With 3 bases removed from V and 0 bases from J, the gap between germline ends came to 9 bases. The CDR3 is CASSLTGVSYNEQFF. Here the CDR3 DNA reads TGTGCCAGCAGTTTGACAGGAGTCTCCTACAATGAGCAGTTCTTC. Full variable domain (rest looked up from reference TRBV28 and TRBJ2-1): DVKVTQSSRYLVKRTGEKVFLECVQDMDHENMFWYRQDPGLGLRLIYFSYDVKMKEKGDIPEGYSVSREKKERFSLILESASTNQTSMYLCASSLTGVSYNEQFFGPGTRLTVL.

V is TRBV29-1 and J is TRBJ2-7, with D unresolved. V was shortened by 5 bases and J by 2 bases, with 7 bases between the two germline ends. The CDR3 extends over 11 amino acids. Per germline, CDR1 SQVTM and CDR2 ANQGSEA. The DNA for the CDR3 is TGCAGCGTTACACACGCCTACGAGCAGTACTTC. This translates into CSVTHAYEQYF.

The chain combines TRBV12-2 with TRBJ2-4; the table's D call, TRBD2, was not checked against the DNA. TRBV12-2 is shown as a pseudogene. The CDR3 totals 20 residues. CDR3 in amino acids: CASRLAPNGGSFRTKNIQYF. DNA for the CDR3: TGTGCAAGTCGCTTAGCACCAAATGGCGGGAGCTTCCGCACAAAAAACATTCAGTACTTC.

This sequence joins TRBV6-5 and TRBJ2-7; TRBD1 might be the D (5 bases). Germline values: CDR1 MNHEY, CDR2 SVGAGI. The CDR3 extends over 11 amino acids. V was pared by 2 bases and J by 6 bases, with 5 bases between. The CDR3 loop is CASSYGAEQYF. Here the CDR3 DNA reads TGTGCCAGCAGTTACGGGGCCGAGCAGTACTTC.

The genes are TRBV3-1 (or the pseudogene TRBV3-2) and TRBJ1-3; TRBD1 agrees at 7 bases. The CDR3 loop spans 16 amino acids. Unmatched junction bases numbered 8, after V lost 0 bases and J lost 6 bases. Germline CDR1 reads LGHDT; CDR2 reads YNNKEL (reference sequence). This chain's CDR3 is CASSQDAPGGVNTIYF. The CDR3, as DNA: TGTGCCAGCAGCCAAGATGCCCCAGGGGGGGTAAACACCATATATTTT.

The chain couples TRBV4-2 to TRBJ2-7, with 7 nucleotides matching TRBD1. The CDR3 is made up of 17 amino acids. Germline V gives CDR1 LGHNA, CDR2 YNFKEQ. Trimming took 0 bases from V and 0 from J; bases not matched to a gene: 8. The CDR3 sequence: CASSQDPTGMSSYEQYF. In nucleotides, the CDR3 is TGTGCCAGCAGCCAAGACCCGACAGGGATGAGCTCCTACGAGCAGTACTTC.